The rows below give T cell receptor beta chains drawn from one sample of a study of identical twins' blood T cells. Each CDR3 protein gets one entry after TCRdb re-called the 5' RACE reads with MiXCR. The sample lists 350,000 to 400,000 distinct CDR3 sequences; roughly 31% were seen once. Material: PBMCs. Source of these receptors: a woman aged 18 to 49 in good health. The CDR3 runs from the conserved cysteine through the conserved F or W. A D gene is named only where the DNA matches it firmly. A row's size may be missing; if present it is once, few, many or a size class.

J gene: TRBJ2-1
clone size: few
CDR3 length: 14
D gene: NA
V gene: TRBV3-2
CDR3 DNA: TGTGCCAGCAGCCAAGATTCACAGGCCAATGAGCAGTTCTTC
CDR3 protein: CASSQDSQANEQFF

J gene: TRBJ1-4
clone size: NA
CDR3 length: 14
D gene: NA
V gene: TRBV29-1
CDR3 DNA: TGCAGCGTTGAAGGAGGACAGAACAATGAAAAACTGTTTTTT
CDR3 protein: CSVEGGQNNEKLFF

J gene: TRBJ2-3
clone size: few
CDR3 length: 13
D gene: NA
V gene: TRBV20-1
CDR3 DNA: TGCAGTGCTTTTGACGCGAGTGGAGATACGCAGTATTTT
CDR3 protein: CSAFDASGDTQYF

J gene: TRBJ1-2
clone size: many
CDR3 length: 13
D gene: NA
V gene: TRBV7-2
CDR3 DNA: TGCGCCAGCAGCTCCGGACAGACCTATGGCTACACCTTC
CDR3 protein: CASSSGQTYGYTF

J gene: TRBJ1-2
clone size: NA
CDR3 length: 12
D gene: NA
V gene: TRBV7-9
CDR3 DNA: TGTGCCAGCAGCTCCGAAAGCTATGGCTACACCTTC
CDR3 protein: CASSSESYGYTF

J gene: TRBJ1-1
clone size: NA
CDR3 length: 20
D gene: TRBD1
V gene: TRBV9
CDR3 DNA: TGTGCCAGCAGCGCACCACCTGGCGAAAGTTCGACAGGGGGCTGGACTGAAGCTTTCTTT
CDR3 protein: CASSAPPGESSTGGWTEAFF

J gene: TRBJ2-1
clone size: few
CDR3 length: 15
D gene: NA
V gene: TRBV2
CDR3 DNA: TGTGCCAGCAGTCAACAGGGCCGGTCCTACAATGAGCAGTTCTTC
CDR3 protein: CASSQQGRSYNEQFF

J gene: TRBJ2-1
clone size: NA
CDR3 length: 16
D gene: NA
V gene: TRBV6-2/TRBV6-3
CDR3 DNA: TGTGCCAGCAGTTATCAGGACTACTACTCCTACAATGGGCAGTTCTTC
CDR3 protein: CASSYQDYYSYNGQFF

J gene: TRBJ1-4
clone size: few
CDR3 length: 13
D gene: NA
V gene: TRBV29-1
CDR3 DNA: TGCAGCGCGACCGGAGTTACTAATGAAAAACTGTTTTTT
CDR3 protein: CSATGVTNEKLFF

J gene: TRBJ1-1
clone size: few
CDR3 length: 16
D gene: NA
V gene: TRBV5-1
CDR3 DNA: TGCGCCAGCAGCCCGTCGGCAGCGTTTAGGAACACTGAAGCTTTCTTT
CDR3 protein: CASSPSAAFRNTEAFF

J gene: TRBJ2-1
clone size: few
CDR3 length: 17
D gene: TRBD2
V gene: TRBV6-2/TRBV6-3
CDR3 DNA: TGTGCCAGCAGTTACTCGACGGGAGGTACCCTTCGGCCTGAGCAGTTCTTC
CDR3 protein: CASSYSTGGTLRPEQFF

J gene: TRBJ1-1
clone size: NA
CDR3 length: 13
D gene: TRBD1
V gene: TRBV7-2
CDR3 DNA: TGTGCCAGCAGGCAGGGGGGCAACACTGAAGCTTTCTTT
CDR3 protein: CASRQGGNTEAFF

J gene: TRBJ1-2
clone size: NA
CDR3 length: 14
D gene: NA
V gene: TRBV5-1
CDR3 DNA: TGCGCCAGCAGCTTGGTCAGGGAAGGCTATGGCTACACCTTC
CDR3 protein: CASSLVREGYGYTF